A selection of T cell receptor beta chains follows, all from one sample in a study of blood T cell repertoires in COVID-19. TCRdb's copy holds only in-frame clones and misses some; the assay was immunoSEQ multiplex PCR. The sample has fewer than 400,000 clones, about 90% seen once. The sequenced sample consisted of peripheral blood. The receptors were sampled from a woman between 25 and 40 years old with COVID-19, enrolled during active disease. The CDR3 runs from the conserved cysteine through the conserved F or W. D genes are given only for firm matches. Clone size appears in some rows only: once, few, many, or a class for an expanded clone.

V: TRBV20-1; size: .; D: TRBD1; J: TRBJ1-2; DNA: TGCAGCTCACAGGGGGAGGGTGGCTACACCTTC; CDR3: CSSQGEGGYTF
V: TRBV5-1; size: .; D: .; J: TRBJ2-5; DNA: TGCGCCAGCAGTTACGACGGGTACCAAGAGACCCAGTACTTC; CDR3: CASSYDGYQETQYF
V: TRBV7-2; size: .; D: .; J: TRBJ1-2; DNA: TGTGCCAGCAGCTTAGTCCAAAACTATGGCTACACCTTC; CDR3: CASSLVQNYGYTF
V: TRBV25-1; size: few; D: .; J: TRBJ1-1; DNA: TGTGCCAGCAGTTATGGGCCCCCCGCCTTTGAAGCTTTCTTT; CDR3: CASSYGPPAFEAFF
V: TRBV10-3; size: once; D: .; J: TRBJ1-4; DNA: TGTGCCATCAGTGATGTTTCGACAGCAACTAATGAAAAACTGTTTTTT; CDR3: CAISDVSTATNEKLFF
V: TRBV5-4; size: once; D: .; J: TRBJ1-6; DNA: TGTGCCAGCAGCTTGAAACAGAATAATTCACCCCTCCACTTT; CDR3: CASSLKQNNSPLHF
V: TRBV19; size: .; D: TRBD1; J: TRBJ2-3; DNA: TGTGCCAGTAGTATCGGGACAGGGCATTCAGATACGCAGTATTTT; CDR3: CASSIGTGHSDTQYF
V: TRBV14; size: few; D: .; J: TRBJ1-6; DNA: TGTGCCAGCAGCCAAGATGTAGGCAGGGGCTATAATTCACCCCTCCACTTT; CDR3: CASSQDVGRGYNSPLHF
V: TRBV5-1; size: .; D: .; J: TRBJ2-3; DNA: TGCGCCAGCAGCTTGGAGTCCAGGGGTACAGATACGCAGTATTTT; CDR3: CASSLESRGTDTQYF
V: TRBV7-2; size: .; D: .; J: TRBJ1-6; DNA: TGTGCCAGCAGCTTAGGGAGGGAGACTTCACCCCTCCACTTT; CDR3: CASSLGRETSPLHF
V: TRBV5-1; size: once; D: .; J: TRBJ2-1; DNA: TGCGCCAGCAGCTTTGGCGGGGACTACAATGAGCAGTTCTTC; CDR3: CASSFGGDYNEQFF
V: TRBV29-1; size: .; D: .; J: TRBJ1-1; DNA: TGCAGCGTTGCTACGGACTATAAAAGTTTCTTT; CDR3: CSVATDYKSFF
V: TRBV13; size: .; D: .; J: TRBJ1-3; DNA: TGTGCCAGCAGCACAAAAGCGGGAAACACCATATATTTT; CDR3: CASSTKAGNTIYF
V: TRBV6-5; size: .; D: .; J: TRBJ2-3; DNA: TGTGCCAGCAATCCCTATACTAGCACAGATACGCAGTATTTT; CDR3: CASNPYTSTDTQYF
V: TRBV11-3; size: once; D: .; J: TRBJ2-1; DNA: TGTGCCAGCAGCCCCCCCGGGTCCCGGGTGAATGAGCAGTTCTTC; CDR3: CASSPPGSRVNEQFF
V: TRBV2; size: once; D: .; J: TRBJ2-3; DNA: TGTGCCAGCCCCCGGGGCCCGACAGGTTCTGGCACAGATACGCAGTATTTT; CDR3: CASPRGPTGSGTDTQYF
V: TRBV2; size: .; D: TRBD1; J: TRBJ2-7; DNA: TGTGCCAGCAGGAAGGATCCAGGACAGGGTGCCTACGAGCAGTACTTC; CDR3: CASRKDPGQGAYEQYF
V: TRBV10-3; size: .; D: .; J: TRBJ2-5; DNA: TGTGCCATCAGTAAGGGGGAGACCCAGTACTTC; CDR3: CAISKGETQYF
V: TRBV7-8; size: .; D: .; J: TRBJ1-4; DNA: TGTGCCAGCAGCTTATCGAGGGTCACTAATGAAAAACTGTTTTTT; CDR3: CASSLSRVTNEKLFF
V: TRBV7-2; size: .; D: .; J: TRBJ1-3; DNA: TGTGCCAGCAGCTTAGCCTACAGTCGCTCTGGAAACACCATATATTTT; CDR3: CASSLAYSRSGNTIYF
V: TRBV6-5; size: .; D: .; J: TRBJ1-2; DNA: TGTGCCAGCAGTTACGATAGGGGCCAGAACTATGGCTACACCTTC; CDR3: CASSYDRGQNYGYTF
V: TRBV5-1; size: few; D: TRBD1; J: TRBJ2-1; DNA: TGCGCCAGCAGTCCTGGGGACAGGGGCGCTCATGAGCAGTTCTTC; CDR3: CASSPGDRGAHEQFF
V: TRBV11-2; size: once; D: .; J: TRBJ1-1; DNA: TGTGCCAGCAGCTTAGATCTGCGGGCGAACACTGAAGCTTTCTTT; CDR3: CASSLDLRANTEAFF
V: TRBV3-1/TRBV3-2; size: .; D: TRBD2; J: TRBJ2-4; DNA: TGTGCCAGCAGCCAAGCGGGAGGGGCCAAAAACATTCAGTACTTC; CDR3: CASSQAGGAKNIQYF
V: TRBV7-2; size: once; D: TRBD1; J: TRBJ1-2; DNA: TGTGCCAGCAGCTCGGGACAGGGGGCGTTCTATGGCTACACCTTC; CDR3: CASSSGQGAFYGYTF
V: TRBV5-5; size: once; D: TRBD2; J: TRBJ2-5; DNA: TGTGCCAGCAGCTGGAGGCTAGCGGGGGGGCAAGAGACCCAGTACTTC; CDR3: CASSWRLAGGQETQYF
V: TRBV3-1/TRBV3-2; size: few; D: TRBD2; J: TRBJ2-1; DNA: TGTGCCAGCAGCCGGCGGGGGGGCGGAAAATCCTACAATGAGCAGTTCTTC; CDR3: CASSRRGGGKSYNEQFF
V: TRBV30; size: .; D: .; J: TRBJ1-1; DNA: TGTGCCTGGACCCAGGAGGACCGTGAAGCTTTCTTT; CDR3: CAWTQEDREAFF
V: TRBV5-4; size: once; D: .; J: TRBJ1-2; DNA: TGTGCCAGCAGCTCAGACGGACTCTATGGCTACACCTTC; CDR3: CASSSDGLYGYTF
V: TRBV12-3/TRBV12-4; size: .; D: .; J: TRBJ2-5; DNA: TGTGCCAGCAGTTTCGACAACCAAGAGACCCAGTACTTC; CDR3: CASSFDNQETQYF
V: TRBV28; size: .; D: TRBD1; J: TRBJ1-2; DNA: TGTGCCAGCAGTCCATTGGACAGGAACTATGGCTACACCTTC; CDR3: CASSPLDRNYGYTF
V: TRBV28; size: .; D: .; J: TRBJ1-5; DNA: TGTGCCAGCAGTTTAGGGGGGGGTGGACAGCCCCAGCATTTT; CDR3: CASSLGGGGQPQHF
V: TRBV10-3; size: .; D: .; J: TRBJ2-7; DNA: TGTGCCATCAGTACAGACTACTCCTACGAGCAGTACTTC; CDR3: CAISTDYSYEQYF
V: TRBV28; size: .; D: TRBD1; J: TRBJ1-1; DNA: TGTGCCAGCAGAATGCCGGGACAGGGGCCTGAAGCTTTCTTT; CDR3: CASRMPGQGPEAFF
V: TRBV11-3; size: .; D: .; J: TRBJ2-7; DNA: TGTGCCAGCAGCTCCCATCTTTGGGGCAACCAGAGCTCCTACGAGCAGTACTTC; CDR3: CASSSHLWGNQSSYEQYF
V: TRBV5-6; size: .; D: .; J: TRBJ1-6; DNA: TGTGCCAGCAGCTGGGCCCGAAGTTCACCCCTCCACTTT; CDR3: CASSWARSSPLHF
V: TRBV28; size: .; D: .; J: TRBJ2-3; DNA: TGTGCCAGCAGTTTAAGGGGTGGGGCTGGAGATACGCAGTATTTT; CDR3: CASSLRGGAGDTQYF
V: TRBV2; size: .; D: TRBD2; J: TRBJ2-3; DNA: TGTGCCAGCAGTGAAACTAGCGGGAGTAGCACAGATACGCAGTATTTT; CDR3: CASSETSGSSTDTQYF
V: TRBV11-2; size: .; D: TRBD1; J: TRBJ1-2; DNA: TGTGCCAGCAGCTCGGACAGGGATGACTATGGCTACACCTTC; CDR3: CASSSDRDDYGYTF
V: TRBV28; size: .; D: .; J: TRBJ1-5; DNA: TGTGCCAGCAGTTTAGTCCCCTTAGATAAGACCCAGCATTTT; CDR3: CASSLVPLDKTQHF
V: TRBV19; size: .; D: TRBD1; J: TRBJ1-2; DNA: TGTGCCAGCCATACCGGGACAGGCTATGGCTACACCTTC; CDR3: CASHTGTGYGYTF
V: TRBV7-9; size: .; D: .; J: TRBJ2-5; DNA: TGTGCCAGCAGCCCCCTAGAGACCCAGTACTTC; CDR3: CASSPLETQYF
V: TRBV2; size: .; D: .; J: TRBJ1-2; DNA: TGTGCCAGTTCCGGGACAAGTTATGGCTACACCTTC; CDR3: CASSGTSYGYTF
V: TRBV12-3/TRBV12-4; size: .; D: TRBD2; J: TRBJ2-3; DNA: TGTGCCGCCCAGCGGGGAGGCACAGATACGCAGTATTTT; CDR3: CAAQRGGTDTQYF
V: TRBV29-1; size: .; D: .; J: TRBJ1-1; DNA: TGCAGCGTTGCCAGCCGGGTCAATATGAACACTGAAGCTTTCTTT; CDR3: CSVASRVNMNTEAFF
V: TRBV6-2/TRBV6-3; size: .; D: .; J: TRBJ1-5; DNA: TGTGCCAGCAGTTACTTCCGAGGAACGGGTGTGAGCAATCAGCCCCAGCATTTT; CDR3: CASSYFRGTGVSNQPQHF
V: TRBV2; size: .; D: TRBD1; J: TRBJ1-2; DNA: TGTGCCAGCAGTGACCAGACAGGGGCCTCCTATGGCTACACCTTC; CDR3: CASSDQTGASYGYTF
V: TRBV5-8; size: .; D: .; J: TRBJ2-1; DNA: TGTGCCAGCAGCCCGAGGAGCTCCTACAATGAGCAGTTCTTC; CDR3: CASSPRSSYNEQFF
V: TRBV3-1/TRBV3-2; size: .; D: TRBD2; J: TRBJ2-1; DNA: TGTGCCAGCACCCGAGCGGGGGCGCAGCAGTTCTTC; CDR3: CASTRAGAQQFF
V: TRBV6-4; size: .; D: TRBD1; J: TRBJ1-2; DNA: TGTGCCAGCAGTGAAACGACAGGGGGTTTGGGCTACACCTTC; CDR3: CASSETTGGLGYTF
V: TRBV5-6; size: .; D: .; J: TRBJ2-2; DNA: TGTGCCAGCAGCTTATCAGGGACCGGGGAGCTGTTTTTT; CDR3: CASSLSGTGELFF
V: TRBV27; size: .; D: TRBD1; J: TRBJ1-2; DNA: TGTGCCACCCACCCGACAGGGGGAGGTGGCTACACCTTC; CDR3: CATHPTGGGGYTF
V: TRBV11-3; size: .; D: .; J: TRBJ2-3; DNA: TGTGCCAGCAGCTTAGGTGAGGCGAGCACAGATACGCAGTATTTT; CDR3: CASSLGEASTDTQYF
V: TRBV10-2; size: .; D: TRBD1; J: TRBJ1-2; DNA: TGCGCCAGCGGGAGGGACAGGGAGGGCTATGGCTACACCTTC; CDR3: CASGRDREGYGYTF